Given below is one T cell receptor (beta chain) in context. Its antigen is not identified. TCRdb's copy holds only in-frame clones and misses some; the assay was immunoSEQ multiplex PCR. Among about 36,000 clones, roughly 78% were seen once, and the ten largest hold approximately 8.4%. This sample is drawn from a study of a mutant IDH1 vaccine in newly diagnosed glioma. Study at large: Sex distribution of treated patients was roughly 60% male and around 38% female; mean age was around 40 years. The earlier regimen, radiotherapy, temozolomide, or both, was most often both. Findings and limits, study-wide: Vaccination induced immune responses in approximately 93% of patients.

As to time point: baseline, week 1 (first vaccination visit). As for treatment: pre-vaccination baseline after standard-of-care therapy. New WHO grade 3 or 4 astrocytomas that were IDH1-mutant and ATRX-lost occurred in the donors. The germline V gene has CDR1 SGHDT and CDR2 YYEEEE. Trimming left V 4 bases short and J 6 bases short, with 16 bases between. The CDR3 totals 14 residues. This sample comprised PBMCs, obtained from a glioma patient treated with radiotherapy, temozolomide or both. This chain uses TRBV5-6 with TRBJ1-2, with D perhaps TRBD1 (6 bases). The source of this sequence is a man aged 40-49 years with glioma. Some clones in this sample may be carry-over from other donors' samples. CDR3 DNA: TGTGCCAGCAGCCCTGGTCCAGGGGAAAATGGCTACACCTTC. It is translated as CASSPGPGENGYTF.